Presented here are 5 T cell receptor beta chains from one specimen sequenced in a study of T cell changes during pregnancy in multiple sclerosis (dated by TCRdb to the late 2010s). Libraries were constructed by the immunoSEQ multiplex PCR assay. Entries here come from immuneACCESS through TCRdb and include only in-frame sequences with V and J called. Some clones fail to appear in such tables; in the studies checked, an unresolved V gene covers under half of the shortfall, and the cause of the remainder is unknown. This sample comprises 30,000 to 45,000 clones, about 88% of them detected only once. In total, the top ten clones hold approximately 1.2% of the sample. The sequencing used CD4+ T cells from peripheral blood mononuclear cells, collected before pregnancy. These receptors originate from a female donor with multiple sclerosis, enrolled in a pregnancy study.

The chain couples TRBV11-2 to TRBJ2-5; the match to TRBD1 covers 9 bases. Germline values: CDR1 SGHAT, CDR2 FQNNGV. V shed 5 bases and J 4 bases; nucleotides not matched to a gene: 5. This CDR3 contains 14 residues. CDR3 sequence (DNA): TGTGCCAGCAGCCTGGACAGGGGTCGAGAGACCCAGTACTTC. This codes for CASSLDRGRETQYF.

The chain recombines TRBV28 with TRBJ1-5; the match to TRBD1 covers 7 bases. The CDR3 is 15 residues long. J gave up 2 bases and V 7 bases, and 8 bases lay outside the gene matches. The germline CDR1 and CDR2 sequences are MDHEN and SYDVKM. The CDR3 region is CASTKTGQGNQPQHF. CDR3 in DNA: TGTGCCAGCACCAAGACAGGGCAGGGCAATCAGCCCCAGCATTTT.

This clone was recorded only once. The chain combines TRBV7-9 with TRBJ2-5; perhaps TRBD1 as D (6 bases). The CDR3 is 14 amino acids. Trimming left V 5 bases short and J 2 bases short, with 12 bases between. CDR1 and CDR2 (germline): SEHNR, FQNEAQ (reference sequence). The CDR3 coding sequence is TGTGCCAGCAGCCGCCGGACAGAACAAGAGACCCAGTACTTC. This codes for CASSRRTEQETQYF.

The chain couples TRBV10-3 to TRBJ2-3, with D perhaps TRBD2 (6 bases). This CDR3 contains 15 residues. Per germline, CDR1 ENHRY and CDR2 SYGVKD. V was cut by 3 bases and J by 0 bases, with 10 bases left in between. The CDR3 sequence is CAISEPGASTDTQYF. The CDR3 DNA sequence: TGTGCCATCAGTGAACCGGGAGCAAGCACAGATACGCAGTATTTT.

The chain uses TRBV28 and TRBJ2-1; 9 nucleotides align to TRBD2. The CDR3 runs to 18 residues. Trimming took 2 bases from V and 1 from J; bases not matched to a gene: 9. Germline-derived CDR1 and CDR2 are MDHEN and SYDVKM. The CDR3 nucleotides are TGTGCCAGCAGTTTAAGCGTGGGCGGGAGGGGATCCTACAATGAGCAGTTCTTC. This encodes CASSLSVGGRGSYNEQFF.